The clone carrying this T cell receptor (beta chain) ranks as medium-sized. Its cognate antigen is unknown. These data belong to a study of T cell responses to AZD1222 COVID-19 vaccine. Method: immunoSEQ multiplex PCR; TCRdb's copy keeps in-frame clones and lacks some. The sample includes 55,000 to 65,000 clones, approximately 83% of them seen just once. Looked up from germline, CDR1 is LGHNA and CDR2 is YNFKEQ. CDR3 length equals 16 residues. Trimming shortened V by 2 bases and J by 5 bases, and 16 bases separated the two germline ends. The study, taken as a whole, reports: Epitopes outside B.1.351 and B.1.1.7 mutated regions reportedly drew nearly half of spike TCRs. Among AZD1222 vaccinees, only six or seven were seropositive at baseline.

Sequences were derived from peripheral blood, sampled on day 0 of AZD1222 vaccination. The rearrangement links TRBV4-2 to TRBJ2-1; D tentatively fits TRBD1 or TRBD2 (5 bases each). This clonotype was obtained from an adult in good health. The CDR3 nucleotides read TGTGCCAGCAGCCAAAAATTAGGGACCCCAAACAATGAGCAGTTCTTC. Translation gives CASSQKLGTPNNEQFF.